The next 17 T cell receptor beta chains were all read from a single sample in a study of blood T cell repertoires in COVID-19. Repertoires were generated with immunoSEQ multiplex PCR, while TCRdb's copy carries only in-frame clones and drops some. Of around 130,000 clones listed, around 80% are singletons. Sequencing input: peripheral blood. The receptors here all came from a man in his 60s with active or convalescent COVID-19.

The chain carries TRBV24-1 and TRBJ1-5, with 8 positions matching TRBD1. CDR1 is KGHDR and CDR2 is SFDVKD in the germline V gene. This CDR3 is built from 19 residues. With 1 base clipped from V and 7 bases from J, the junction kept 17 bases outside the gene matches. The CDR3 protein is CATSDFNLAGGLFGQPQHF. The CDR3 DNA reads TGTGCCACCAGTGATTTTAATTTGGCAGGGGGCCTCTTCGGACAGCCCCAGCATTTT.

The chain carries TRBV3-1 (or the pseudogene TRBV3-2) and TRBJ1-2, with TRBD1 matching over 10 bases. Germline CDR1 reads LGHDT; CDR2 reads YNNKEL (reference sequence). Trimming cost V 2 bases and J 8 bases; bases outside gene matches: 11. The CDR3 sequence is 16 residues long. The CDR3 sequence: CASSQRGQGGPWGYTF. In DNA form, the CDR3 reads TGTGCCAGCAGCCAAAGAGGACAGGGGGGACCCTGGGGCTACACCTTC.

This clone occurred once. For the CDR3, the DNA is TGTGCCAGCAGCTTCACCGGGAGGGCCGGGGATACGCAGTATTTT. Translating gives CASSFTGRAGDTQYF. The chain carries TRBV5-4 and TRBJ2-3; TRBD2 aligns across 8 bases. The V and J ends lost 2 bases and 6 bases, in that order; junction bases with no gene match: 8. The germline V gene encodes CDR1 SGHNT and CDR2 YYREEE (reference sequence). The CDR3 totals 15 residues. Complete variable domain (other parts from reference TRBV5-4 and TRBJ2-3): ETGVTQSPTHLIKTRGQQVTLRCSSQSGHNTVSWYQQALGQGPQFIFQYYREEENGRGNFPPRFSGLQFPNYSSELNVNALELDDSALYLCASSFTGRAGDTQYFGPGTRLTVL.

This chain joins TRBV3-1 (or the pseudogene TRBV3-2) and TRBJ2-1, with D perhaps TRBD1 (5 bases). The CDR3 is 14 amino acids. V gave up 3 bases and J gave up 3 bases, with 9 bases separating them. Germline CDR1 reads LGHDT; CDR2 reads YNNKEL (reference sequence). The CDR3 region is CASSHRGGYNEQFF. The CDR3 region has the DNA TGTGCCAGCAGCCATAGGGGCGGCTACAATGAGCAGTTCTTC.

The chain uses TRBV18 and TRBJ2-1, with TRBD2 identical over 15 bases. Looked up from germline, CDR1 is KGHSH and CDR2 is LQKENI. The CDR3 is made up of 20 amino acids. Losses at the gene ends were 3 bases for V and 4 bases for J; bases not matched to a gene: 13. The CDR3 DNA reads as TGTGCCAGCTCACCGCCGGGACTAGCGGGAGGAGACTCTAATTACAATGAGCAGTTCTTC. It translates to CASSPPGLAGGDSNYNEQFF.

V gene TRBV19 combines with J gene TRBJ1-2; perhaps TRBD1 as D (6 bases). The CDR3 covers 14 residues. The V end lost 7 bases, the J end lost 4 bases, and 16 bases lay between the germline ends. Germline values: CDR1 LNHDA, CDR2 SQIVND (reference sequence). CDR3 DNA: TGTGCCAGTATCCAATCCCTGGGGGCCTATGGCTACACCTTC. Translated: CASIQSLGAYGYTF. Variable domain in full (rest from reference TRBV19 and TRBJ1-2): DGGITQSPKYLFRKEGQNVTLSCEQNLNHDAMYWYRQDPGQGLRLIYYSQIVNDFQKGDIAEGYSVSREKKESFPLTVTSAQKNPTAFYLCASIQSLGAYGYTFGSGTRLTVV.

The chain employs TRBV21-1 and TRBJ2-7; TRBD2, the D gene given by the table, was not confirmed from the DNA. TRBV21-1 is given as a pseudogene. The CDR3 has 16 residues. The CDR3 reads CASSKVKHAMLHEQYF. For the CDR3, the DNA is TGTGCCAGCAGCAAAGTAAAGCATGCCATGCTCCACGAGCAGTACTTC.

V gene TRBV5-6 combines with J gene TRBJ2-7, with 8 nucleotides matching TRBD1. This CDR3 is built from 15 residues. Germline V gene data show CDR1 as SGHDT and CDR2 as YYEEEE. The trim removed 4 bases at V and 2 bases at J, leaving 8 bases unmatched. This CDR3 reads CASSLSPGQAYEQYF. The DNA for the CDR3 is TGTGCCAGCAGCCTAAGCCCGGGACAGGCCTACGAGCAGTACTTC.

The chain combines TRBV23-1 with TRBJ2-7; tentatively, D is TRBD2 (5 bases). TRBV23-1 falls under the ORF class, with uncertain function. The CDR3 has 13 residues. V lost 8 bases, J lost 7 bases, and 18 bases lay in between. Written as DNA, the CDR3 is TGCGCCAGCGGAGACCGTATCCCGGGAGAGCAGTACTTC. It is translated as CASGDRIPGEQYF.

The genes are TRBV6-1 and TRBJ2-7, with D maybe TRBD1 (6 bases). V shed 0 bases and J shed 0 bases, with 15 bases lying between them. This CDR3 is 17 amino acids long. Germline V CDR1 and CDR2: MNHNS, SASEGT. The CDR3 sequence is CASSEARTVYSSYEQYF. Here the CDR3 DNA reads TGTGCCAGCAGTGAAGCCCGGACAGTCTATAGCTCCTACGAGCAGTACTTC.

The rearrangement joins TRBV28 to TRBJ2-1; TRBD2 might be the D (7 bases). This CDR3 region has 15 residues. The V end was cut by 3 bases, the J end by 4 bases, with 13 bases between. Germline loops: CDR1 MDHEN, CDR2 SYDVKM. This CDR3 reads CASSLGGAKYNEQFF. Here the CDR3 DNA reads TGTGCCAGCAGTTTGGGGGGGGCTAAGTACAATGAGCAGTTCTTC.

This chain uses TRBV7-9 with TRBJ2-3; TRBD1 aligns across 8 bases. Germline V gene lookup returns CDR1 SEHNR and CDR2 FQNEAQ (reference sequence). The CDR3 covers 16 residues. V lost 2 bases to trimming and J lost 1 base; unmatched junction nucleotides: 5. CDR3 sequence (DNA): TGTGCCAGCAGCTTATCCCAGGGGGCTCGCACAGATACGCAGTATTTT. This codes for CASSLSQGARTDTQYF.

The chain recombines TRBV5-1 with TRBJ2-1; 7 bases agree with TRBD2. Trimming took 3 bases from V and 9 from J; bases not matched to a gene: 3. The CDR3 is 12 amino acids. Germline CDR1 reads SGHRS; CDR2 reads YFSETQ. The CDR3 region is CASSSLAVEQFF. The CDR3 DNA sequence: TGCGCCAGCAGCTCCCTAGCGGTTGAGCAGTTCTTC.

In this sample, this clone turned up a few times. The chain is built from TRBV5-5 and TRBJ2-7; possible D gene TRBD2, 6 bases. CDR3 length: 18 amino acids. Trimming removed 4 bases at V and 2 bases at J, with 25 bases between. Germline values: CDR1 SGHKS, CDR2 YYEKEE (reference sequence). CDR3 DNA: TGTGCCAGCAGCCCACAAGGGGCGGGATCTACCATCCCCTACGAGCAGTACTTC. It translates to CASSPQGAGSTIPYEQYF.

V usage is TRBV6-5 and J usage is TRBJ2-1, with TRBD2 matching over 8 bases. The length of the CDR3 is 15 residues. The germline CDR1 and CDR2 sequences are MNHEY and SVGAGI. J gave up 8 bases and V 0 bases, and 6 bases lay outside the gene matches. This chain's CDR3 is CASSYSQREWDEQFF. CDR3 DNA: TGTGCCAGCAGTTACTCCCAGCGGGAGTGGGATGAGCAGTTCTTC.

The genes are TRBV29-1 and TRBJ2-4; 10 nucleotides align to TRBD1. From germline, CDR1 is SQVTM and CDR2 ANQGSEA. The V gene end was trimmed by 3 bases and the J gene end by 4 bases; junction bases not matched to a gene: 3. This CDR3 spans 14 amino acids. CDR3 residues: CSVERQGAKNIQYF. CDR3 nucleotide sequence: TGCAGCGTTGAGCGACAGGGGGCGAAAAACATTCAGTACTTC.

The CDR3 DNA reads TGTGCCAGCAGCGTAGGCGGTGCGAGCTCCTACAATGAGCAGTTCTTC. This encodes CASSVGGASSYNEQFF. The V call is TRBV9, the J call TRBJ2-1; D is unresolved. The germline gives CDR1 SGDLS, CDR2 YYNGEE. The length of the CDR3 is 16 residues. The germline V and J ends were trimmed by 0 bases and 0 bases, with 10 bases remaining between them.